This T cell receptor (beta chain) was captured in a study of regulatory dendritic cells for organ transplantation. As for this clone: The antigen remains unidentified.

Study-wide results and limits: Mature dendritic cells appeared to drive more memory CD8+ clonal expansion than regulatory ones. Considerable individual heterogeneity was seen in alloreactive memory CD8+ T cells. Memory T cells were less diverse than naive, with memory CD8+ most oligoclonal.

This CDR3 has 13 residues. The ends were cut back, 5 bases at V and 2 bases at J, with 9 bases in the middle. Germline-derived CDR1 and CDR2 are SGHTA and FQGNSA. This table comes from immunoSEQ multiplex PCR, and its TCRdb copy is limited to in-frame clones, with some not included. The sample holds under 35,000 clones, approximately 86% seen once. CD4+ or CD8+ T cells were sorted as naive CD45RA+ or memory CD45RO+. The sample consisted of naive CD8+ T cells from blood. Noted subset: CD45RA+ naive T cells. The V call is TRBV7-2, the J call TRBJ2-5, with a weak D call TRBD2 (5 bases). The TCR sequence derives from a human donor in good health. In DNA form, the CDR3 reads TGTGCCAGCAGCCTGACTATTCAAGAGACCCAGTACTTC. Its translation is CASSLTIQETQYF.